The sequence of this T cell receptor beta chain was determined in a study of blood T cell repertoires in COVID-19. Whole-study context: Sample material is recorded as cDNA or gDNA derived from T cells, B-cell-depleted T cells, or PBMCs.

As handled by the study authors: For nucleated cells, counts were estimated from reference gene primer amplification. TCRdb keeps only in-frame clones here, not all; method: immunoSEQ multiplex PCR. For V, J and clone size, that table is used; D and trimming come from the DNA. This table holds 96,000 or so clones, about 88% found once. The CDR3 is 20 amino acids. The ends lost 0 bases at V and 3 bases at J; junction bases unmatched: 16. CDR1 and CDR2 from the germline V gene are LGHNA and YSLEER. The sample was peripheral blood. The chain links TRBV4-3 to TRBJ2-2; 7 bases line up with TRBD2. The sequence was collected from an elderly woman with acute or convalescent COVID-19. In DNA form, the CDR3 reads TGCGCCAGCAGCCAAGAGTTTGTTATTGGGGGGGAAGGTTACACCGGGGAGCTGTTTTTT. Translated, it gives CASSQEFVIGGEGYTGELFF.